This T cell receptor (beta chain) was found in a study of beta chain features in type 1 diabetes. As for this clone: No antigen is known for it.

The CDR3 totals 17 residues. CDR1 and CDR2 from the germline V gene are MGHRA and YSYEKL. V gave up 4 bases and J gave up 6 bases; unmatched junction bases: 12. Naive, central memory, regulatory and stem cell-like memory cells within the CD4+ compartment were sorted using CD45RO/CCR7/CD25/CD127/CD95/CD27. Findings and caveats of the study: Sequencing of cDNA might inflate the share of cells that strongly express TCR. Patients with type 1 diabetes carried fewer insertions and had more deletions at their VDJ junctions. Researchers report that Type 1 diabetes patients had moderately but significantly shorter TCRB CDR3s across all four CD4+ subsets. Patients showed naive, central memory and Treg TCRB repertoires that appeared more similar than those of healthy donors.

Reverse transcribing all isolated RNA meant expressed TCRB transcripts were sequenced. The repertoire was sequenced with immunoSEQ multiplex PCR; TCRdb's copy has only in-frame clones and lacks some. This table has around 650,000 clones, about an eighth appearing once. Material: naive CD4+ T cells from blood. The receptor comes from a man aged 25 to 45 with type 1 diabetes. This chain links TRBV4-1 with TRBJ1-5, with 10 bases matching TRBD1. The CDR3 region is CASSLHPGTGASQPQHF. CDR3 in DNA: TGCGCCAGCAGCCTACATCCCGGGACAGGGGCGAGTCAGCCCCAGCATTTT.